This T cell receptor (beta chain) appears in the sequencing data of a study of T-cell reconstitution after alpha-beta-depleted transplantation in children. Unique molecular identifiers were incorporated into the prepared TCRbeta library. In TCRdb, the PCR reads were re-called with MiXCR into one record per CDR3 protein. Among some 240,000 distinct CDR3 sequences listed, 9.7% were seen once. Ten or more counts support this clonotype. After removal of 6 bases from V and 4 bases from J, the junction contained 7 bases not matched to a gene. This CDR3 has 15 residues. This TCR came from a human donor who donated a stem cell graft to a child with SCID. The chain is built from TRBV12-3 or TRBV12-4 and TRBJ1-5; 9 bases fit TRBD1. The source was PBMCs from the stem cell graft donor, collected from the stem cell graft. CDR3 loop: CASRPTGGINQPQHF. The CDR3 nucleotides are TGTGCCAGCAGACCGACAGGGGGAATTAATCAGCCCCAGCATTTT.